Below, 12 T cell receptor beta chains from the same sample are listed, as sequenced in a study of blood T cell repertoires in COVID-19. Data came from immunoSEQ multiplex PCR; TCRdb stores just in-frame clones and leaves some out. This table holds approximately 70,000 clones, about four fifths found once. The sequencing input was peripheral blood. Receptors were obtained from a woman aged 60-75 years with acute or convalescent COVID-19.

The chain uses TRBV29-1 and TRBJ1-1; D is possibly TRBD1 (5 bases). CDR3 length: 13 amino acids. V lost 6 bases and J 1 base, leaving 12 bases between the germline ends. Per germline, CDR1 SQVTM and CDR2 ANQGSEA. The CDR3 spells CSVNDGGNTEAFF. CDR3 nucleotides: TGCAGCGTAAACGACGGGGGGAACACTGAAGCTTTCTTT.

J is TRBJ1-1 and V is TRBV18; TRBD1 matches at 8 bases. V lost 3 bases to trimming and J lost 3 bases; unmatched junction nucleotides: 3. The CDR3 length is 14 residues. CDR1 is KGHSH and CDR2 is LQKENI in the germline V gene. In DNA, the CDR3 is TGTGCCAGCTCACCCGAGACAGGGGACACTGAAGCTTTCTTT. Residues: CASSPETGDTEAFF.

As DNA, the CDR3 is TGTGCCAGTCGCACCGGGGGGGGGAAAGAGACCCAGTACTTC. Protein sequence: CASRTGGGKETQYF. The V call is TRBV2, the J call TRBJ2-5; 8 bases line up with TRBD2. Per germline, CDR1 SNHLY and CDR2 FYNNEI. The CDR3 is 14 amino acids. The J segment lost 3 bases and the V segment lost 9 bases, leaving 9 bases of the junction unmatched.

The J gene is TRBJ1-3, the V gene TRBV6-5; 8 bases align to TRBD1. V trimming: 9 bases; J trimming: 2 bases; junction bases outside the gene matches: 6. Germline V gene lookup returns CDR1 MNHEY and CDR2 SVGAGI. The CDR3 runs to 14 residues. The CDR3 DNA follows: TGTGCCAGTCGTCAGGGGGCTGCTGGAAACACCATATATTTT. Protein product: CASRQGAAGNTIYF.

This clone appeared a single time. The V call is TRBV10-1, the J call TRBJ1-4; no reliable D call. The germline V gene encodes CDR1 WNHNN and CDR2 SYGVQD (reference sequence). Trimming pared 5 bases from V and 0 bases from J, leaving 7 bases between. The CDR3 has 14 residues. CDR3 loop: CASSSDSTNEKLFF. For the CDR3, the DNA is TGCGCCAGCAGTTCCGACTCAACTAATGAAAAACTGTTTTTT.

This rearrangement joins TRBV5-1 to TRBJ2-2; TRBD2 agrees at 11 bases. Trimming took 1 base from V and 1 from J; bases not matched to a gene: 0. The CDR3 runs 16 residues. Germline-derived CDR1 and CDR2 are SGHRS and YFSETQ. The CDR3 bases are TGCGCCAGCAGCTTGACTAGCGGGGGGAACACCGGGGAGCTGTTTTTT. Its translation is CASSLTSGGNTGELFF. The variable domain in full, completed from reference TRBV5-1 and TRBJ2-2, reads KAGVTQTPRYLIKTRGQQVTLSCSPISGHRSVSWYQQTPGQGLQFLFEYFSETQRNKGNFPGRFSGRQFSNSRSEMNVSTLELGDSALYLCASSLTSGGNTGELFFGEGSRLTVL.

Only a few counts were recorded for this clone. This chain links TRBV6-5 with TRBJ1-5; D unresolved. Deletions cut 5 bases from V and 13 bases from J, with 18 bases between. This CDR3 is built from 13 residues. CDR1 is MNHEY, CDR2 SVGAGI, per germline. CDR3 in amino acids: CASSTAQWSNQHF. The DNA for the CDR3 is TGTGCCAGCAGTACCGCCCAGTGGTCCAATCAGCATTTT.

The rearrangement uses TRBV2 and TRBJ1-5, with D possibly being TRBD1 (5 bases). Germline V lookup: CDR1 SNHLY, CDR2 FYNNEI. This CDR3 region has 14 residues. The V end was cut by 2 bases, the J end by 5 bases, with 10 bases between. This chain's CDR3 is CASSESGGDQPQHF. In DNA, the CDR3 is TGTGCCAGCAGTGAATCCGGGGGGGATCAGCCCCAGCATTTT.

The rearrangement links TRBV10-2 to TRBJ2-1; D is unclear. This CDR3 is 11 amino acids long. In germline, CDR1 is WSHSY, CDR2 SAAADI. V lost 6 bases and J lost 9, with 9 bases in between. The CDR3 nucleotides read TGCGCCAGCAGATCAGGTGTTGAGCAGTTCTTC. It encodes CASRSGVEQFF.

The rearrangement joins TRBV6-5 to TRBJ2-5; D unclear. Trimming took 7 bases from V and 6 from J, leaving 9 bases between them. The CDR3 contains 11 residues. From germline, CDR1 is MNHEY and CDR2 SVGAGI. The CDR3 nucleotides are TGTGCCAGCACCGAGTTGCAGACCCAGTACTTC. It translates to CASTELQTQYF.

A few counts support this clone. The CDR3 protein is CASSPWTGTNTEAFF. The CDR3 DNA sequence: TGTGCCAGCAGCCCATGGACAGGGACGAACACTGAAGCTTTCTTT. The V and J genes are TRBV7-9 and TRBJ1-1; TRBD1 aligns across 8 bases. The trim removed 5 bases at V and 1 base at J, leaving 6 bases unmatched. CDR3 length equals 15 residues. Germline CDR1 and CDR2: SEHNR and FQNEAQ (reference sequence).

The chain uses TRBV7-6 and TRBJ1-5; the D is unclear. CDR3 length: 15 amino acids. Germline loops: CDR1 SGHVS, CDR2 FNYEAQ. The germline V and J ends were trimmed by 1 base and 5 bases, with 12 bases remaining between them. CDR3: CASSLEQVRYQPQHF. The CDR3 coding sequence is TGTGCCAGCAGCTTAGAGCAGGTTAGGTATCAGCCCCAGCATTTT.